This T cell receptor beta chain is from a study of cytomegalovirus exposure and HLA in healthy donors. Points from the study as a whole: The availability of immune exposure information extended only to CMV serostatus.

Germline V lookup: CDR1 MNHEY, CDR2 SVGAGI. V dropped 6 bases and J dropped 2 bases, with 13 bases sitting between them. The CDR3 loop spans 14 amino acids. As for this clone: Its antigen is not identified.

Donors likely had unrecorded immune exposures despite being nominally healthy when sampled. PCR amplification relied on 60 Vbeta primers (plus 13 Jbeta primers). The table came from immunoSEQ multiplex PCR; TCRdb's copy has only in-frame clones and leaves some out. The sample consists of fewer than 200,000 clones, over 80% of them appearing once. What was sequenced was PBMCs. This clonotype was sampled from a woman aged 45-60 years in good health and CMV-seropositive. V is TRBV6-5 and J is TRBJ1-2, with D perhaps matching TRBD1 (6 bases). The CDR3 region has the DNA TGTGCCAGCAGCTCCGACAGGCTAAACTATGGCTACACCTTC. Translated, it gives CASSSDRLNYGYTF.